The 4 T cell receptor beta chains in this list originate from one sample, sequenced in a study of blood T cell repertoires in COVID-19. TCRdb's copy holds only in-frame clones and misses some; the assay was immunoSEQ multiplex PCR. The sample has about 130,000 clones, roughly 79% seen once. The specimen was peripheral blood. These receptor sequences come from a human donor in a cohort sampled during active COVID-19.

This chain connects TRBV6-5 to TRBJ2-7; D is unclear. Trimming took off 5 bases at V and 2 bases at J, with 7 bases between the two ends. This CDR3 has 12 residues. Per the germline V gene, CDR1 is MNHEY and CDR2 is SVGAGI. CDR3 residues: CASSKPPYEQYF. The CDR3 DNA reads as TGTGCCAGCAGTAAGCCTCCCTACGAGCAGTACTTC.

This clone was recorded once. The CDR3 sequence is CASSSMTSGGRETQYF. The CDR3 coding sequence is TGTGCCAGCAGCTCAATGACTAGCGGGGGGCGTGAGACCCAGTACTTC. V is TRBV7-8 and J is TRBJ2-5; 13 nucleotides agree with TRBD2. The V segment lost 4 bases and the J segment 5 bases; nucleotides outside the gene matches: 7. The CDR3 has 16 residues. Germline CDR1 and CDR2: SGHVS and FQNEAQ.

The chain couples TRBV19 to TRBJ2-3; possibly TRBD2 for D (6 bases). There are 11 residues in the CDR3. V lost 7 bases and J lost 6, with 8 bases in between. Germline V gene data show CDR1 as LNHDA and CDR2 as SQIVND (reference sequence). The DNA of the CDR3 is TGTGCCAGTAAGCTAGCGGATACGCAGTATTTT. The encoded protein is CASKLADTQYF.

This clone was observed once. This chain joins TRBV10-2 and TRBJ2-7, with 9 bases that match TRBD2. Germline trimming cut 6 bases from V and 2 bases from J; bases unmatched to any gene: 5. This CDR3 is built from 14 residues. The germline V gene has CDR1 WSHSY and CDR2 SAAADI. CDR3 protein: CASRERGVTYEQYF. The CDR3 DNA reads as TGCGCCAGCAGAGAGCGGGGGGTTACCTACGAGCAGTACTTC.